The 22 T cell receptor beta chains presented below share a single source sample, sequenced in a study of control samples from healthy donors and cancer patients. Produced via immunoSEQ multiplex PCR; TCRdb's table is partial and in-frame only. The repertoire has about 120,000 clones, roughly 89% of them found once; the top ten carry roughly an eighth. Source material: blood. The source is a man aged 25-45 years in good health.

The chain has TRBV12-5 and TRBJ2-5, with 9 bases fitting TRBD1. The V gene end was trimmed by 4 bases and the J gene end by 5 bases; junction bases not matched to a gene: 8. This CDR3 comprises 15 residues. Germline CDR1 reads LGHNT; CDR2 reads FRNRAP. For the CDR3, the DNA is TGTGCTAGTGGTTCCCAACAGGGGGCGCGCGAGACCCAGTACTTC. Translation: CASGSQQGARETQYF.

In DNA, the CDR3 is TGCGCCAGCAGCCAAGATAACAGGCCAAGAGATCAGCCCCAGCATTTT. Amino acids: CASSQDNRPRDQPQHF. The chain is built from TRBV4-1 and TRBJ1-5, with D possibly TRBD1 on 5 matching bases. The CDR3 runs 16 residues. Germline V gives CDR1 MGHRA, CDR2 YSYEKL. Trimming removed 0 bases at V and 5 bases at J, with 14 bases between.

This rearrangement joins TRBV3-1 (or the pseudogene TRBV3-2) to TRBJ1-1; no firm D call. Germline loops: CDR1 LGHDT, CDR2 YNNKEL (reference sequence). With 1 base removed from V and 0 bases from J, the gap between germline ends came to 9 bases. The CDR3 is made up of 15 amino acids. The CDR3 sequence: CASSQGADLNTEAFF. CDR3 DNA: TGTGCCAGCAGCCAAGGGGCAGACCTGAACACTGAAGCTTTCTTT.

CDR3 residues: CASSPQAYGQPQHF. In nucleotides, the CDR3 is TGTGCCAGCTCACCACAGGCCTACGGACAGCCCCAGCATTTT. V gene TRBV18 combines with J gene TRBJ1-5, with no clear D. CDR1 KGHSH and CDR2 LQKENI come from the germline V gene. V was pared by 1 base and J by 7 bases, with 11 bases between. The CDR3 loop spans 14 amino acids. Combining the CDR3 with reference TRBV18 and TRBJ1-5 gives the whole variable domain NAGVMQNPRHLVRRRGQEARLRCSPMKGHSHVYWYRQLPEEGLKFMVYLQKENIIDESGMPKERFSAEFPKEGPSILRIQQVVRGDSAAYFCASSPQAYGQPQHFGDGTRLSIL.

This clone has a handful of counts. This rearrangement joins TRBV7-9 to TRBJ1-5, with no clear D. The CDR3 is 15 amino acids. V was cut by 1 base and J by 3 bases, with 10 bases left in between. Germline V gene lookup returns CDR1 SEHNR and CDR2 FQNEAQ (reference sequence). The DNA of the CDR3 is TGTGCCAGCAGCTTAGGGAGCCGGGACAATCAGCCCCAGCATTTT. It specifies CASSLGSRDNQPQHF.

The CDR3 is CASSLAYRVYYGYTF. The CDR3 region has the DNA TGTGCCAGCAGCTTGGCGTACAGGGTTTACTATGGCTACACCTTC. The rearrangement joins TRBV5-8 to TRBJ1-2, with D maybe TRBD1 (6 bases). The CDR3 covers 15 residues. Per germline, CDR1 SGHTS and CDR2 YDEGEE. The V end lost 0 bases, the J end lost 3 bases, and 12 bases lay between the germline ends. The variable domain in full, with the rest retrieved from reference TRBV5-8 and TRBJ1-2, is EAGVTQSPTHLIKTRGQQATLRCSPISGHTSVYWYQQALGLGLQFLLWYDEGEERNRGNFPPRFSGRQFPNYSSELNVNALELEDSALYLCASSLAYRVYYGYTFGSGTRLTVV.

The chain is built from TRBV10-3 and TRBJ1-5; tentatively, D is TRBD1 (5 bases). The CDR3 spans 14 residues. The germline V and J ends were trimmed by 3 bases and 1 base, with 7 bases remaining between them. Germline CDR1 ENHRY, CDR2 SYGVKD. Here the CDR3 reads CAISEWGSNQPQHF. CDR3 bases: TGTGCCATCAGTGAATGGGGGAGCAATCAGCCCCAGCATTTT.

In this sample, this clone turned up once. This sequence joins TRBV7-2 and TRBJ1-5; D gene ambiguous. The germline V and J ends were trimmed by 5 bases and 7 bases, with 15 bases remaining between them. CDR1 SGHTA and CDR2 FQGNSA come from the germline V gene. The CDR3 consists of 14 residues. The CDR3 here is CASSLEGKEQPQHF. CDR3 bases: TGTGCCAGCAGCCTTGAAGGGAAGGAGCAGCCCCAGCATTTT.

The chain recombines TRBV6-5 with TRBJ1-6; no clear D. The germline V and J ends were trimmed by 0 bases and 4 bases, with 10 bases remaining between them. Germline values: CDR1 MNHEY, CDR2 SVGAGI. This CDR3 region has 16 residues. The CDR3 DNA follows: TGTGCCAGCAGTTACTCGCGGCAGCGTTATAATTCACCCCTCCACTTT. Its translation is CASSYSRQRYNSPLHF.

This chain connects TRBV7-3 to TRBJ2-2, with 7 bases that match TRBD2. Trimming cost V 5 bases and J 6 bases; bases outside gene matches: 9. The CDR3 has 15 residues. Germline loops: CDR1 SGHTA, CDR2 FQGTGA. This CDR3 is CASSPWEGRAGELFF. CDR3 in DNA: TGTGCCAGCAGCCCTTGGGAGGGAAGAGCCGGGGAGCTGTTTTTT.

In this sample, this clone turned up a few times. This specimen includes other DNA sequences encoding the same CDR3. The chain uses TRBV9 and TRBJ1-1; D is undetermined. V was clipped by 2 bases and J by 8 bases, with 10 bases between them. Germline lookup yields CDR1 SGDLS and CDR2 YYNGEE. The CDR3 has 12 amino acids. The CDR3 loop is CASSVEGSEAFF. CDR3 nucleotides: TGTGCCAGCAGCGTGGAAGGTAGCGAAGCTTTCTTT. The full variable domain, its missing parts supplied by reference TRBV9 and TRBJ1-1, is DSGVTQTPKHLITATGQRVTLRCSPRSGDLSVYWYQQSLDQGLQFLIQYYNGEERAKGNILERFSAQQFPDLHSELNLSSLELGDSALYFCASSVEGSEAFFGQGTRLTVV.

This clone has ten or more counts. The chain is built from TRBV11-2 and TRBJ1-4, with 7 bases identical to TRBD1. The germline CDR1 and CDR2 sequences are SGHAT and FQNNGV. Trimming removed 2 bases from V and 7 bases from J; junction bases left unmatched: 13. The CDR3 extends over 17 amino acids. CDR3 DNA: TGTGCCAGCAGCTTAAGGGTGAGGACAGGCCTTTTTGAAAAACTGTTTTTT. Protein sequence: CASSLRVRTGLFEKLFF.

The chain couples TRBV2 to TRBJ1-2; unclear D gene. Trimming pared 6 bases from V and 2 bases from J, leaving 7 bases between. Germline values: CDR1 SNHLY, CDR2 FYNNEI. CDR3 length: 12 residues. CDR3 sequence (DNA): TGTGCCAGCAGAGCGGGAAACTATGGCTACACCTTC. Residues: CASRAGNYGYTF.

V gene TRBV10-2 combines with J gene TRBJ2-5; 9 bases fit TRBD2. V dropped 7 bases and J dropped 4; count of bases not matched to a gene: 7. The CDR3 is 14 residues long. Looked up from germline, CDR1 is WSHSY and CDR2 is SAAADI. Written as DNA, the CDR3 is TGCGCCAGCACGGGGCGGGGGGGCTTAGAGACCCAGTACTTC. It yields the protein CASTGRGGLETQYF.

V gene TRBV4-1 combines with J gene TRBJ1-5; D may be TRBD1 (6 bases). The germline V gene has CDR1 MGHRA and CDR2 YSYEKL. Between the trimmed V and J ends, which lost 4 bases and 1 base, there was a span of 11 bases. The CDR3 covers 15 residues. In nucleotides, the CDR3 is TGCGCCAGCAGCCCCCGGACAGAGAGCAATCAGCCCCAGCATTTT. Amino acids: CASSPRTESNQPQHF.

The chain is built from TRBV6-6 and TRBJ1-4; TRBD1 might be the D (5 bases). The CDR3 loop spans 14 amino acids. The ends were cut back, 8 bases at V and 7 bases at J, with 17 bases in the middle. CDR1 and CDR2 (germline): MNHNY, SVGAGI (reference sequence). The CDR3 DNA sequence: TGTGCCAGCGGAGCGGGGGGAGGGCGTGAAAAACTGTTTTTT. This encodes CASGAGGGREKLFF.

The rearrangement joins TRBV12-5 to TRBJ1-1, with D unresolved. CDR1 and CDR2 (germline): LGHNT, FRNRAP. The germline V and J ends were trimmed by 2 bases and 2 bases, with 6 bases remaining between them. This CDR3 comprises 13 residues. This CDR3 reads CASGLRENTEAFF. The DNA for the CDR3 is TGTGCTAGTGGTTTGAGGGAAAACACTGAAGCTTTCTTT. Full variable domain (rest looked up from reference TRBV12-5 and TRBJ1-1): DARVTQTPRHKVTEMGQEVTMRCQPILGHNTVFWYRQTMMQGLELLAYFRNRAPLDDSGMPKDRFSAEMPDATLATLKIQPSEPRDSAVYFCASGLRENTEAFFGQGTRLTVV.

The chain carries TRBV6-5 and TRBJ2-1; no firm D call. The germline gives CDR1 MNHEY, CDR2 SVGAGI. This CDR3 is built from 12 residues. Trimming took off 6 bases at V and 6 bases at J, with 9 bases between the two ends. This chain's CDR3 is CASRGMSNEQFF. The CDR3 DNA is TGTGCCAGCAGAGGAATGAGCAATGAGCAGTTCTTC.

V gene TRBV19 combines with J gene TRBJ1-5, with TRBD1 as a possible D gene (5 bases). The CDR3 is 15 residues long. In germline, CDR1 is LNHDA, CDR2 SQIVND (reference sequence). The ends were cut back, 5 bases at V and 4 bases at J, with 15 bases in the middle. CDR3 loop: CASSLHWGGNQPQHF. DNA for the CDR3: TGTGCCAGTAGTCTCCATTGGGGGGGGAATCAGCCCCAGCATTTT.

The genes are TRBV12-3 or TRBV12-4 and TRBJ1-2; 8 bases agree with TRBD1. This CDR3 contains 13 residues. The ends lost 6 bases at V and 8 bases at J; junction bases unmatched: 8. CDR3 in amino acids: CASRTGGAEGYTF. In nucleotides, the CDR3 is TGTGCCAGCAGAACAGGGGGAGCTGAGGGCTACACCTTC.

The chain is built from TRBV10-1 and TRBJ1-1; D might be TRBD1 (5 bases). Germline values: CDR1 WNHNN, CDR2 SYGVQD (reference sequence). The CDR3 has 14 amino acids. The ends were cut back, 6 bases at V and 4 bases at J, with 15 bases in the middle. CDR3: CASSRDPSSTEAFF. The DNA of the CDR3 is TGCGCCAGCAGCCGGGACCCGAGTAGCACTGAAGCTTTCTTT.

The chain couples TRBV29-1 to TRBJ2-5; TRBD2 might be the D (7 bases). Between the trimmed V and J ends, which lost 8 bases and 4 bases, there was a span of 14 bases. The CDR3 has 12 residues. CDR1 and CDR2 from the germline V gene are SQVTM and ANQGSEA. CDR3 residues: CSLRGGAETQYF. As DNA, the CDR3 is TGCAGCCTTAGGGGGGGGGCAGAGACCCAGTACTTC. Full variable domain (remainder filled in from reference TRBV29-1 and TRBJ2-5): SAVISQKPSRDICQRGTSLTIQCQVDSQVTMMFWYRQQPGQSLTLIATANQGSEATYESGFVIDKFPISRPNLTFSTLTVSNMSPEDSSIYLCSLRGGAETQYFGPGTRLLVL.